A selection of T cell receptor beta chains follows, all from one sample in a study of beta chain features in type 1 diabetes. Profiled with immunoSEQ multiplex PCR; TCRdb holds only in-frame clones, not every one. The sample records 330,000 or so clones, 20% being singletons. Source material: naive CD4+ T cells from blood. The receptors originated from a woman aged 18-35 years in good health. Both conserved end residues are part of each CDR3. D genes are given only for firm matches. Expanded clones are given a class, and other clones once, few, many or no size at all.

TRBD1	.	TRBV9	TRBJ2-5	CASSRGQGEETQYF	TGTGCCAGCAGCCGGGGACAGGGGGAAGAGACCCAGTACTTC
.	.	TRBV5-4	TRBJ2-5	CASSLSSGVQETQYF	TGTGCCAGCAGCTTGAGCTCAGGGGTACAAGAGACCCAGTACTTC
.	.	TRBV7-2	TRBJ2-5	CASSGEETQYF	TGTGCCAGCAGCGGAGAAGAGACCCAGTACTTC
.	.	TRBV4-1	TRBJ2-7	CASSGAGVAALPYEQYF	TGCGCCAGCAGCGGGGCTGGGGTAGCGGCGTTGCCCTACGAGCAGTACTTC
TRBD1	few	TRBV7-2	TRBJ2-1	CASSSPDRSYNEQFF	TGTGCCAGCAGCTCCCCGGACAGGTCCTACAATGAGCAGTTCTTC
TRBD2	.	TRBV7-9	TRBJ2-3	CASNPLAGATDTQYF	TGTGCCAGCAATCCTCTAGCGGGAGCCACAGATACGCAGTATTTT
TRBD2	few	TRBV5-1	TRBJ2-5	CASSLAVLTGLAETQYF	TGCGCCAGCAGCTTGGCAGTTCTCACGGGACTAGCCGAGACCCAGTACTTC
TRBD1	.	TRBV7-2	TRBJ2-1	CASSLQGGAINEQFF	TGTGCCAGCAGCTTACAAGGGGGCGCGATCAATGAGCAGTTCTTC
TRBD1	.	TRBV20-1	TRBJ1-2	CSARQGEGYTF	TGCAGTGCTAGACAGGGGGAAGGCTACACCTTC
TRBD1	.	TRBV4-3	TRBJ2-2	CASSLGQLNTGELFF	TGCGCCAGCAGCTTGGGACAGCTAAACACCGGGGAGCTGTTTTTT
.	few	TRBV11-2	TRBJ2-5	CASSLQGQETQYF	TGTGCCAGCAGCTTACAGGGCCAAGAGACCCAGTACTTC
.	few	TRBV5-1	TRBJ2-2	CASSPRIGRHALNTGELFF	TGCGCCAGCAGCCCCCGTATAGGGAGGCACGCTCTTAACACCGGGGAGCTGTTTTTT
.	.	TRBV4-1	TRBJ2-7	CASSQERFYEQYF	TGCGCCAGCAGCCAGGAGAGGTTCTACGAGCAGTACTTC
TRBD2	few	TRBV7-2	TRBJ2-5	CASSPQAGEGTQYF	TGTGCCAGCAGCCCCCAAGCGGGGGAGGGGACCCAGTACTTC
TRBD1	few	TRBV7-9	TRBJ1-4	CASSLRTGGEKLFF	TGTGCCAGCAGCCTCCGGACAGGGGGCGAAAAACTGTTTTTT
TRBD1	few	TRBV7-2	TRBJ2-2	CARGDRGTGELFF	TGTGCCCGCGGGGACAGGGGCACCGGGGAGCTGTTTTTT
.	few	TRBV30	TRBJ1-2	CAWKMGELGYTF	TGTGCCTGGAAAATGGGCGAGCTGGGCTACACCTTC
.	.	TRBV7-2	TRBJ2-7	CASSLGAARSYEQYF	TGTGCCAGCAGCCTTGGGGCAGCCCGCTCCTACGAGCAGTACTTC
TRBD1	.	TRBV30	TRBJ2-7	CAWRPRQGTYEQYF	TGTGCCTGGAGGCCGAGACAGGGAACCTACGAGCAGTACTTC
.	.	TRBV27	TRBJ2-6	CASKLLASGANVLTF	TGTGCCAGCAAACTACTAGCCTCTGGGGCCAACGTCCTGACTTTC
TRBD1	few	TRBV11-2	TRBJ1-2	CASSPDRGYGYTF	TGTGCCAGCAGCCCCGACAGGGGCTATGGCTACACCTTC
.	few	TRBV9	TRBJ1-1	CASSPVSSTEAFF	TGTGCCAGCAGCCCGGTATCGAGCACTGAAGCTTTCTTT
TRBD1	.	TRBV7-2	TRBJ2-7	CASSPGDRGFEQYF	TGTGCCAGCAGCCCTGGGGACAGGGGGTTTGAGCAGTACTTC
.	few	TRBV6-1	TRBJ2-7	CASSVGAFSYEQYF	TGTGCCAGCAGTGTGGGAGCATTCTCCTACGAGCAGTACTTC
TRBD2	few	TRBV9	TRBJ2-1	CASSSGTRNEQFF	TGTGCCAGCAGTTCCGGGACTAGAAATGAGCAGTTCTTC
TRBD1	.	TRBV11-3	TRBJ2-5	CASSEGQGAGETQYF	TGTGCCAGCAGCGAAGGACAGGGGGCTGGGGAGACCCAGTACTTC